The T cell receptor beta chain described here comes from a study of blood T cell repertoires in COVID-19. Libraries were prepared by immunoSEQ multiplex PCR; TCRdb keeps only in-frame clonotypes and omits some of them. The profile shows approximately 180,000 clones, approximately 81% of them singletons. Deletions cut 1 base from V and 1 base from J, with 10 bases between. The CDR3 spans 15 residues. Germline CDR1 is KGHSH and CDR2 is LQKENI. This chain uses TRBV18 with TRBJ1-1; D not certain. Sequenced sample: peripheral blood. This TCR came from a person between 65 and 80 years old with COVID-19, enrolled during active disease. CDR3 sequence (DNA): TGTGCCAGCTCACCACGGGTCGGGGAGAACACTGAAGCTTTCTTT. Translation: CASSPRVGENTEAFF.